This entry concerns a single T cell receptor (beta chain). The CDR3 loop spans 16 amino acids. Germline assignment: CDR1 MNHEY and CDR2 SVGAGI. Trimming removed 4 bases from V and 9 bases from J; junction bases left unmatched: 12. The sample is drawn from a study of blood T cell repertoires in COVID-19. Study-level background: The origin of the acute and convalescent COVID-19 samples was the United States, Italy and Spain.

In the authors' workflow: Using reference gene primer amplification, nucleated cell counts were estimated. Method: immunoSEQ multiplex PCR; TCRdb's copy keeps in-frame clones and lacks some. V and J calls and clone size follow that table, whereas D and trimming were derived from the DNA. The sample contains roughly 200,000 clones, about three quarters of which appear only once. The sequence was collected from a woman aged 45-65 years with active or convalescent COVID-19. What was sequenced was peripheral blood. The chain employs TRBV6-5 and TRBJ2-1, with TRBD2 matching over 10 bases. This CDR3 is CASSSRGVAGGGEQFF. In DNA, the CDR3 is TGTGCCAGCAGTTCCCGGGGGGTAGCGGGGGGTGGTGAGCAGTTCTTC.